Each of the 25 T cell receptor beta chains below was sequenced from the same sample in a study of OX40 agonist ivuxolimab in advanced cancers. Data came from immunoSEQ multiplex PCR; TCRdb stores just in-frame clones and leaves some out. This repertoire shows tens of thousands of clones, 60% to 85% found once; its top ten account for around 15%. This sample comprised CD4+ or CD8+ T cells sorted from blood, obtained in a trial of the OX40 agonist ivuxolimab. The source is an adult with an advanced solid tumor such as melanoma, head and neck, liver or kidney cancer.

This clone came up once. V gene TRBV7-2 combines with J gene TRBJ2-1; 10 nucleotides agree with TRBD2. The CDR3 runs 15 residues. V lost 6 bases to trimming and J lost 9 bases; unmatched junction nucleotides: 11. The germline V gene encodes CDR1 SGHTA and CDR2 FQGNSA. The CDR3 reads CASSRDKRGGAEQFF. CDR3 DNA: TGTGCCAGCAGTCGCGATAAGCGGGGGGGCGCTGAGCAGTTCTTC.

This sequence joins TRBV9 and TRBJ2-1; 8 nucleotides align to TRBD2. This CDR3 is built from 14 residues. The J segment lost 3 bases and the V segment lost 2 bases, leaving 1 base of the junction unmatched. Germline V gene lookup returns CDR1 SGDLS and CDR2 YYNGEE. CDR3: CASSVGTSYNEQFF. CDR3 coding DNA: TGTGCCAGCAGCGTCGGGACTAGCTACAATGAGCAGTTCTTC. The full variable domain, its missing parts supplied by reference TRBV9 and TRBJ2-1, is DSGVTQTPKHLITATGQRVTLRCSPRSGDLSVYWYQQSLDQGLQFLIQYYNGEERAKGNILERFSAQQFPDLHSELNLSSLELGDSALYFCASSVGTSYNEQFFGPGTRLTVL.

This clone has just a few counts. This chain uses TRBV14 with TRBJ2-7; possible D gene TRBD1, 6 bases. V gave up 4 bases and J gave up 5 bases, with 18 bases separating them. The germline gives CDR1 SGHDN, CDR2 FVKESK. The CDR3 is made up of 15 amino acids. CDR3 sequence: CASSLGQSLVDEQYF. DNA of the CDR3: TGTGCCAGCAGCCTTGGACAGTCTCTGGTCGACGAGCAGTACTTC.

The chain combines TRBV5-4 with TRBJ2-5; maybe TRBD2 (5 bases). Judging by the DNA end, TRBJ2-7 fits better; the J call may be wrong. Per the germline V gene, CDR1 is SGHNT and CDR2 is YYREEE (reference sequence). The CDR3 runs 16 residues. In DNA, the CDR3 is TGTGCCAGCAGCTCAGGCGGGTGGGGAAAGGTCAACGAGCAGTACTTC. Protein: CASSSGGWGKVNEQYF.

This clone was found once. The rearrangement uses TRBV19 and TRBJ2-2; 9 bases match TRBD1. This CDR3 is built from 14 residues. J was trimmed by 7 bases and V by 8 bases; bases with no gene match: 8. Germline values: CDR1 LNHDA, CDR2 SQIVND (reference sequence). For the CDR3, the DNA is TGTGCCAGTGGGGGGACAGGGTACATCGGGGAGCTGTTTTTT. Translation gives CASGGTGYIGELFF.

The chain links TRBV9 to TRBJ1-5; D is perhaps TRBD1 (5 bases). Germline loops: CDR1 SGDLS, CDR2 YYNGEE. CDR3 length: 15 residues. V lost 0 bases and J lost 6, with 13 bases in between. The CDR3 loop reads CASSVGGAFSQPQHF. The CDR3 coding sequence is TGTGCCAGCAGCGTAGGGGGCGCATTCAGTCAGCCCCAGCATTTT.

The V call is TRBV4-3, the J call TRBJ2-1; TRBD1 aligns across 7 bases. Germline lookup yields CDR1 LGHNA and CDR2 YSLEER. V dropped 1 base and J dropped 9; count of bases not matched to a gene: 6. The CDR3 contains 14 residues. In DNA form, the CDR3 reads TGCGCCAGCAGCCAAGGACAGGGTGCCGGTGAGCAGTTCTTC. Amino acids: CASSQGQGAGEQFF.

This chain links TRBV7-3 with TRBJ2-3; D is uncertain. CDR3 length equals 12 residues. The germline V gene encodes CDR1 SGHTA and CDR2 FQGTGA. The V and J ends lost 6 bases and 6 bases respectively, with 10 bases between them. The CDR3 bases are TGTGCCAGCAGTTCAAACCGTGATACGCAGTATTTT. Translated: CASSSNRDTQYF.

This chain uses TRBV27 with TRBJ1-2; TRBD1 might be the D (5 bases). Looked up from germline, CDR1 is MNHEY and CDR2 is SMNVEV (reference sequence). V shed 3 bases and J shed 2 bases, with 10 bases lying between them. The CDR3 is made up of 14 amino acids. The DNA for the CDR3 is TGTGCCAGCAGTTTTCGTCAGGGCAACTATGGCTACACCTTC. It is translated as CASSFRQGNYGYTF.

This clone has more than one count but fewer than ten. The chain combines TRBV7-2 with TRBJ2-7; a possible D gene is TRBD2 (5 bases). Deletions cut 0 bases from V and 7 bases from J, with 22 bases between. CDR3 size: 17 residues. Germline V lookup: CDR1 SGHTA, CDR2 FQGNSA. Here the CDR3 reads CASSLALGISALGEQYF. For the CDR3, the DNA is TGTGCCAGCAGCTTAGCCCTCGGGATTAGCGCCCTTGGTGAGCAGTACTTC.

The chain links TRBV6-5 to TRBJ1-2, with TRBD1 as a possible D gene (6 bases). The CDR3 extends over 12 amino acids. With 6 bases removed from V and 9 bases from J, the gap between germline ends came to 14 bases. The germline CDR1 and CDR2 sequences are MNHEY and SVGAGI. The DNA for the CDR3 is TGTGCCAGCAGCCAGGGGCTGTGGAGCTACACCTTC. Translation gives CASSQGLWSYTF.

This clone was seen more than once but under ten times. The V and J genes are TRBV6-6 and TRBJ1-5, with 7 bases fitting TRBD1. The CDR3 length is 15 residues. CDR1 is MNHNY, CDR2 SVGAGI, per germline (reference sequence). J gave up 2 bases and V 10 bases, and 11 bases lay outside the gene matches. CDR3 protein: CAIILDRDGNQPQHF. The CDR3 DNA follows: TGTGCCATCATCCTAGACAGGGACGGCAATCAGCCCCAGCATTTT.

The chain has TRBV5-1 and TRBJ2-2; D remains unclear. This CDR3 is built from 11 residues. V lost 0 bases and J 6 bases, leaving 0 bases between the germline ends. Germline-derived CDR1 and CDR2 are SGHRS and YFSETQ. CDR3 nucleotides: TGCGCCAGCAGCTTGGCCGGGGAGCTGTTTTTT. Translating gives CASSLAGELFF.

J is TRBJ2-5 and V is TRBV10-3, with 9 bases aligning to TRBD1. This CDR3 region has 15 residues. Germline assignment: CDR1 ENHRY and CDR2 SYGVKD. V gave up 2 bases and J gave up 5 bases; unmatched junction bases: 6. CDR3 residues: CAISEPGQGMETQYF. Written as DNA, the CDR3 is TGTGCCATCAGTGAGCCGGGACAGGGTATGGAGACCCAGTACTTC.

The chain has TRBV6-6 and TRBJ2-2, with D uncertain. CDR3 length: 12 amino acids. V dropped 4 bases and J dropped 3 bases, with 3 bases sitting between them. Germline V gene lookup returns CDR1 MNHNY and CDR2 SVGAGI (reference sequence). The CDR3 loop reads CASSSYTGELFF. The DNA for the CDR3 is TGTGCCAGCAGTTCCTACACCGGGGAGCTGTTTTTT.

This CDR3 reads CASQLSREGANVLTF. The CDR3 DNA reads TGTGCCAGCCAGCTTAGTAGGGAAGGGGCCAACGTCCTGACTTTC. The chain is built from TRBV7-9 and TRBJ2-6; D is unresolved. Germline values: CDR1 SEHNR, CDR2 FQNEAQ (reference sequence). Trimming left V 8 bases short and J 4 bases short, with 15 bases between. This CDR3 contains 15 residues.

V usage is TRBV19 and J usage is TRBJ2-6, with D perhaps matching TRBD2 (6 bases). This CDR3 is built from 15 residues. The V and J ends lost 3 bases and 1 base respectively, with 7 bases between them. The germline CDR1 and CDR2 sequences are LNHDA and SQIVND (reference sequence). CDR3 DNA sequence: TGTGCCAGTAGTATGGGGGGTTCTGGGGCCAACGTCCTGACTTTC. It yields the protein CASSMGGSGANVLTF.

The rearrangement uses TRBV6-6 and TRBJ1-2; a weak D match, TRBD1 (6 bases). This CDR3 is built from 12 residues. The germline CDR1 and CDR2 sequences are MNHNY and SVGAGI (reference sequence). With 8 bases removed from V and 1 base from J, the gap between germline ends came to 8 bases. The CDR3 region has the DNA TGTGCCAGCTCGGACAGTAACTATGGCTACACCTTC. Its protein product is CASSDSNYGYTF.

V usage is TRBV4-3 and J usage is TRBJ2-2; no clear D gene. The germline V gene encodes CDR1 LGHNA and CDR2 YSLEER. This CDR3 spans 13 amino acids. V lost 1 base and J 7 bases, leaving 7 bases between the germline ends. CDR3 DNA: TGCGCCAGCAGCCAAGGAACGTACGGGGAGCTGTTTTTT. Residues: CASSQGTYGELFF.

This chain uses TRBV5-4 with TRBJ1-4; D not certain. The ends were cut back, 0 bases at V and 4 bases at J, with 7 bases in the middle. Germline CDR1 is SGHNT and CDR2 is YYREEE (reference sequence). The CDR3 loop spans 14 amino acids. The CDR3 here is CASSLGNSNEKLFF. The CDR3 nucleotides are TGTGCCAGCAGCTTGGGGAACAGTAATGAAAAACTGTTTTTT.

The chain is built from TRBV19 and TRBJ2-3; no firm D call. CDR1 is LNHDA, CDR2 SQIVND, per germline (reference sequence). This CDR3 contains 14 residues. V was cut by 5 bases and J by 8 bases, with 17 bases left in between. The CDR3 bases are TGTGCCAGTAGTCGCGGCCAAGACCGGACTACGCAGTATTTT. It translates to CASSRGQDRTTQYF.

The chain employs TRBV11-2 and TRBJ1-2; TRBD1 aligns across 7 bases. With V trimmed by 2 bases and J by 5 bases, 2 bases remained unmatched. Germline CDR1 reads SGHAT; CDR2 reads FQNNGV. The CDR3 sequence is 13 residues long. CDR3 sequence: CASSLQGGYGYTF. The DNA of the CDR3 is TGTGCCAGCAGCTTACAGGGGGGTTATGGCTACACCTTC.

The rearrangement links TRBV28 to TRBJ1-2, with D possibly being TRBD1 (6 bases). The germline V gene encodes CDR1 MDHEN and CDR2 SYDVKM. The CDR3 is made up of 13 amino acids. V was pared by 3 bases and J by 8 bases, with 13 bases between. The CDR3 loop is CASSFGDIRGYTF. CDR3 DNA sequence: TGTGCCAGCAGTTTCGGGGACATTAGAGGCTACACCTTC.

The chain couples TRBV7-3 to TRBJ1-6; no definite D call. Germline V gene lookup returns CDR1 SGHTA and CDR2 FQGTGA. Trimming removed 3 bases at V and 10 bases at J, with 16 bases between. CDR3 length: 15 residues. CDR3: CASSFRPTSGSPLHF. The DNA for the CDR3 is TGTGCCAGCAGCTTCCGACCGACATCGGGATCACCCCTCCACTTT.

CDR3 sequence reads: CASSTDREAEAFF. Written as DNA, the CDR3 is TGTGCCAGCAGCACGGACAGGGAGGCTGAAGCTTTCTTT. V and J are TRBV5-6 and TRBJ1-1; TRBD1 agrees at 8 bases. V was clipped by 4 bases and J by 6 bases; unmatched bases: 5. CDR1 SGHDT and CDR2 YYEEEE come from the germline V gene. The CDR3 length is 13 residues.